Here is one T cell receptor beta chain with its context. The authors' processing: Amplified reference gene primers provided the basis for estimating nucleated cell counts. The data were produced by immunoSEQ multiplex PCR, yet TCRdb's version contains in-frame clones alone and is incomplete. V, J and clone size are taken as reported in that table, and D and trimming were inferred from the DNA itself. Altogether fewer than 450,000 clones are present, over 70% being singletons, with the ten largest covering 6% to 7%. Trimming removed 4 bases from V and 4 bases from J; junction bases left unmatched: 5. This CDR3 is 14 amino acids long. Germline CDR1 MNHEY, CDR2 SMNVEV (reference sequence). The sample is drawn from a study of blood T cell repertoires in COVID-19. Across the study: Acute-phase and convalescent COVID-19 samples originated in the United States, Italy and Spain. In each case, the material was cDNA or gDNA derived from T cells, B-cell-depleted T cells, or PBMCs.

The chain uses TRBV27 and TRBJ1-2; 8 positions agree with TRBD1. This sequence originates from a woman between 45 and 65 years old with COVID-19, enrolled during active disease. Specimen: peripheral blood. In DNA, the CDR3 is TGTGCCAGCAGTTCGGACAGGGCAGGCTATGGCTACACCTTC. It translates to CASSSDRAGYGYTF.